The clone carrying this T cell receptor beta chain has a count of ten or more. What it binds is not known. This record comes from a study of human T cells and chemical hapten exposure. Whole-study context: 2% DPC applied to a 2 cm by 2 cm arm area sensitized donors. Findings and limits, study-wide: Among TCRs, those above 1 in 1000 frequency were unaffected by DPC sensitization. Large CDR3 similarity clusters arose significantly more often from expanded TCRs than from controls. As the donors had alopecia, their immune response may differ from healthy people's.

The CDR3 sequence is 15 residues long. The germline gives CDR1 SGDLS, CDR2 YYNGEE. The V gene end was trimmed by 0 bases and the J gene end by 4 bases; junction bases not matched to a gene: 5. Documented time point: pre-sensitization, week 0. The treatment: therapeutic diphenylcyclopropenone sensitization with weekly scalp DPC. TCRdb analysed the RACE reads with MiXCR anew, one entry per CDR3 protein. The sample has a few hundred thousand distinct CDR3 sequences, about 8.1% seen once. The chain combines TRBV9 with TRBJ2-3; 7 nucleotides line up with TRBD2. The TCR originated in a woman between 40 and 50 years old with alopecia areata. Some clones in this sample may be carry-over from other donors' samples. Sequenced here: whole blood, sampled in connection with sensitization to the hapten diphenylcyclopropenone (DPC). CDR3 bases: TGTGCCAGCAGCGTAGGCGGGGGACTTCCAGATACGCAGTATTTT. Translating gives CASSVGGGLPDTQYF.